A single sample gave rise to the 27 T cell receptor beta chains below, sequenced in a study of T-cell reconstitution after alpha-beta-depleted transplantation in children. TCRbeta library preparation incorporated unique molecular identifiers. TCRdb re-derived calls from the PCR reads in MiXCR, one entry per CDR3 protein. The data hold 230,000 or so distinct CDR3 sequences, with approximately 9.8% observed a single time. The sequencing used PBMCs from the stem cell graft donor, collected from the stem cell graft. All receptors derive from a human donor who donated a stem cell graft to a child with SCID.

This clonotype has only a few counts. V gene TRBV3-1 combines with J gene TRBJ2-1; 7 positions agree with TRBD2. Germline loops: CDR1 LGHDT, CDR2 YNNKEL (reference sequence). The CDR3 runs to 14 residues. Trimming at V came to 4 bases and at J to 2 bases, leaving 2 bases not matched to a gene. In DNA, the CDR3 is TGTGCCAGCAGCCTAACTAGCGCCTACAATGAGCAGTTCTTC. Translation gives CASSLTSAYNEQFF.

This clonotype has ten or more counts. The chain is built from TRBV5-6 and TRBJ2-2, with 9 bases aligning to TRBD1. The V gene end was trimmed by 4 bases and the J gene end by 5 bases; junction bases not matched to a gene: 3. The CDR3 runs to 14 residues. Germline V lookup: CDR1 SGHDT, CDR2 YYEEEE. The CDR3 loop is CASSAGTGTGELFF. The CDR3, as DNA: TGTGCCAGCAGCGCCGGGACAGGGACCGGGGAGCTGTTTTTT. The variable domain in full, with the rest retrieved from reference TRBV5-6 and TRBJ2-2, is DAGVTQSPTHLIKTRGQQVTLRCSPKSGHDTVSWYQQALGQGPQFIFQYYEEEERQRGNFPDRFSGHQFPNYSSELNVNALLLGDSALYLCASSAGTGTGELFFGEGSRLTVL.

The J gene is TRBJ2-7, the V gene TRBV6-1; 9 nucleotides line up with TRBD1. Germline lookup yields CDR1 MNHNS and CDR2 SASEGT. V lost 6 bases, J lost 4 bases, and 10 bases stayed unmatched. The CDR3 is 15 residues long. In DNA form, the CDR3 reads TGTGCCAGCAGCCGGCTCGGGACAGGGAGATACGAGCAGTACTTC. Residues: CASSRLGTGRYEQYF.

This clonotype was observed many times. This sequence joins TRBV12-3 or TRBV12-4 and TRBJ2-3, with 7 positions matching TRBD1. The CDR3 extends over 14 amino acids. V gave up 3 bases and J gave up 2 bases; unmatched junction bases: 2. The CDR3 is CASSFGQDTDTQYF. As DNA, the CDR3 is TGTGCCAGCAGTTTCGGACAGGACACAGATACGCAGTATTTT.

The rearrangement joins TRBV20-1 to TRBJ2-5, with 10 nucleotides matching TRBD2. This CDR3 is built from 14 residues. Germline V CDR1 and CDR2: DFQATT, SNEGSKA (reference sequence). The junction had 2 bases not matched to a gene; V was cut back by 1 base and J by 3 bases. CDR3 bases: TGCAGTGCTAGAGTAGCGGGGGGTAAAGAGACCCAGTACTTC. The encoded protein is CSARVAGGKETQYF.

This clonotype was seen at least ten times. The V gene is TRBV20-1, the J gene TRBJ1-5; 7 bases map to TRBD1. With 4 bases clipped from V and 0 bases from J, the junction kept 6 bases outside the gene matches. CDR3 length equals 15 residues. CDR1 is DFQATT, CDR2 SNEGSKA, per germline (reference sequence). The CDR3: CSATRGTYSNQPQHF. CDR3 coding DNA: TGCAGTGCTACCAGGGGGACCTATAGCAATCAGCCCCAGCATTTT.

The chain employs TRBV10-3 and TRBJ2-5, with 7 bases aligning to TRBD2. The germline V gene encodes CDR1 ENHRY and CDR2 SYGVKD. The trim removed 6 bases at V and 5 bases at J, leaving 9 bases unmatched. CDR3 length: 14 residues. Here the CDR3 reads CAISTGTTIETQYF. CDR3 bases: TGTGCCATCAGCACCGGGACTACAATCGAGACCCAGTACTTC.

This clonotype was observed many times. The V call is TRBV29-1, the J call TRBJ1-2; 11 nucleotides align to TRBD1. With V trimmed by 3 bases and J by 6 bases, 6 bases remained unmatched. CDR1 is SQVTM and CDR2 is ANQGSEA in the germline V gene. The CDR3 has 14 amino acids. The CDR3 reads CSVDLDRGRDGYTF. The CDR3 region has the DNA TGCAGCGTTGATTTGGACAGGGGGCGCGATGGCTACACCTTC.

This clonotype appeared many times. DNA for the CDR3: TGTGCCAGCAGCTTAACGCTGACAGCCGAGCAGTACTTC. Translation gives CASSLTLTAEQYF. The chain carries TRBV7-3 and TRBJ2-7, with D possibly being TRBD1 (5 bases). The germline V gene encodes CDR1 SGHTA and CDR2 FQGTGA. CDR3 length: 13 residues. Trimming pared 0 bases from V and 6 bases from J, leaving 9 bases between.

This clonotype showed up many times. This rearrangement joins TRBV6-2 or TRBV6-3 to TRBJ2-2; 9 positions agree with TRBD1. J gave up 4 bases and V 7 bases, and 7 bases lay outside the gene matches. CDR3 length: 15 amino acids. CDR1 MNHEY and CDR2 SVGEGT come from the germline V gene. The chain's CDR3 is CASNLQGASTGELFF. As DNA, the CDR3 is TGTGCCAGCAATCTACAGGGGGCAAGCACCGGGGAGCTGTTTTTT.

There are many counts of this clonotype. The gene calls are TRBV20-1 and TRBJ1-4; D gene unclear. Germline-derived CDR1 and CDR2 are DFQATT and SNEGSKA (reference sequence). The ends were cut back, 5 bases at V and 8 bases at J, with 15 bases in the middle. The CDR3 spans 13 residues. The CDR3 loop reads CSAWAHPGEKLFF. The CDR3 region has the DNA TGCAGTGCTTGGGCCCATCCGGGCGAAAAACTGTTTTTT.

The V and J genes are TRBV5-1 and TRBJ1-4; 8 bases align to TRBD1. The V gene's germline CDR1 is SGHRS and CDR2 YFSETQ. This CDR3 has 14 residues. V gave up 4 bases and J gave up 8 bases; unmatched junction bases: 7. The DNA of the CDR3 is TGCGCCAGCAGCCTCCAGGGGGCCGGGGAAAAACTGTTTTTT. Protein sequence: CASSLQGAGEKLFF.

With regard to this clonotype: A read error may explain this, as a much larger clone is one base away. Written as DNA, the CDR3 is TGCGCCAGCAGCCAAGGGGGGGGAGGTAGCAATGAGCCCCAGCATTTT. This gives the protein CASSQGGGGSNEPQHF. The chain combines TRBV4-1 with TRBJ1-5; perhaps TRBD1 as D (5 bases). Germline V CDR1 and CDR2: MGHRA, YSYEKL. This CDR3 has 16 residues.

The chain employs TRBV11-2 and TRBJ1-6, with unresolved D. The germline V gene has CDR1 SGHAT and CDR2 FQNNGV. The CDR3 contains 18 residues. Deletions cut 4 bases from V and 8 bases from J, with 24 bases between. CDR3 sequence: CASSWIPLGRKKYSPLHF. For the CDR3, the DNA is TGTGCCAGCAGCTGGATCCCCCTTGGGAGAAAGAAATATTCACCCCTCCACTTT.

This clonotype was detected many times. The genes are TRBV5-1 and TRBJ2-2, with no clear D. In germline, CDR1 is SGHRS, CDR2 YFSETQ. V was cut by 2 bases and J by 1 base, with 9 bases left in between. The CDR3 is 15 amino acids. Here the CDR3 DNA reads TGCGCCAGCAGCTTTATGGACCTGAACACCGGGGAGCTGTTTTTT. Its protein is CASSFMDLNTGELFF.

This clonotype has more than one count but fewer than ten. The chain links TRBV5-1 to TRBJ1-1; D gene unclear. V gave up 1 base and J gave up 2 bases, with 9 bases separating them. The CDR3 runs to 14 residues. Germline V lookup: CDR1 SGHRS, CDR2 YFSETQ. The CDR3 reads CASSLSSANTEAFF. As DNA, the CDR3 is TGCGCCAGCAGCTTGTCGTCGGCAAACACTGAAGCTTTCTTT.

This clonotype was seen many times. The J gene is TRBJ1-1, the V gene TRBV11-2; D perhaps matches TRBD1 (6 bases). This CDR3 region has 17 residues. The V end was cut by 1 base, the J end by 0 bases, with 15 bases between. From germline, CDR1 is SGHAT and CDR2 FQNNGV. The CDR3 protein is CASSLVGGRRMNTEAFF. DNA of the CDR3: TGTGCCAGCAGCTTAGTTGGGGGCCGGAGGATGAACACTGAAGCTTTCTTT. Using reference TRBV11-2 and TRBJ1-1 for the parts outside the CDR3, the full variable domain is EAGVAQSPRYKIIEKRQSVAFWCNPISGHATLYWYQQILGQGPKLLIQFQNNGVVDDSQLPKDRFSAERLKGVDSTLKIQPAKLEDSAVYLCASSLVGGRRMNTEAFFGQGTRLTVV.

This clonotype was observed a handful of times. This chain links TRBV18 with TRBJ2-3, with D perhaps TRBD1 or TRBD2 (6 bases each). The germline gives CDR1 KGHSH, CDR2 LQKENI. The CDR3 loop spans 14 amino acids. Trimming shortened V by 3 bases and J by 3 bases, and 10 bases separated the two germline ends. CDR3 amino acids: CASSPIGGTDTQYF. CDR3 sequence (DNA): TGTGCCAGCTCACCTATAGGGGGGACAGATACGCAGTATTTT.

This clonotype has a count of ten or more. The chain's CDR3 is CASSLQGDYGYTF. The CDR3 nucleotides are TGTGCCAGCAGCTTACAGGGGGACTATGGCTACACCTTC. The V call is TRBV7-9, the J call TRBJ1-2; 7 nucleotides match TRBD1. The CDR3 length is 13 residues. The J segment lost 3 bases and the V segment lost 2 bases, leaving 0 bases of the junction unmatched. The germline V gene has CDR1 SEHNR and CDR2 FQNEAQ (reference sequence).

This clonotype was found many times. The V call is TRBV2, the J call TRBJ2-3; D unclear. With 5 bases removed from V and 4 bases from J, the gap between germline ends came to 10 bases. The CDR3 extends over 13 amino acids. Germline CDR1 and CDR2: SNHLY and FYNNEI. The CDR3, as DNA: TGTGCCAGCAGTCCCACGGGTTCAGATACGCAGTATTTT. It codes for CASSPTGSDTQYF.

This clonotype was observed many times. CDR3 DNA sequence: TGTGCCAGCAGTTTGGACACAAATCAGCCCCAGCATTTT. This codes for CASSLDTNQPQHF. V usage is TRBV12-3 or TRBV12-4 and J usage is TRBJ1-5; the D gene is possibly TRBD1 (5 bases). V lost 3 bases and J 4 bases, leaving 7 bases between the germline ends. CDR3 length: 13 residues.

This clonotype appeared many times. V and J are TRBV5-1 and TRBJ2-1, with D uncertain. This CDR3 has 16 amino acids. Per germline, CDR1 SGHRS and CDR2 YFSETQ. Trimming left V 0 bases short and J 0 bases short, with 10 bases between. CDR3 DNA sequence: TGCGCCAGCAGCTTGGTGTCCGTTGGCTCCTACAATGAGCAGTTCTTC. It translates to CASSLVSVGSYNEQFF.

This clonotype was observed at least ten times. This chain's CDR3 is CASSLESGWINQPQHF. In DNA, the CDR3 is TGTGCCAGCAGCTTAGAAAGTGGCTGGATCAATCAGCCCCAGCATTTT. This sequence joins TRBV7-2 and TRBJ1-5; the D is unclear. The CDR3 runs to 16 residues. Trimming cost V 1 base and J 3 bases, with 13 bases left between them. The V gene's germline CDR1 is SGHTA and CDR2 FQGNSA.

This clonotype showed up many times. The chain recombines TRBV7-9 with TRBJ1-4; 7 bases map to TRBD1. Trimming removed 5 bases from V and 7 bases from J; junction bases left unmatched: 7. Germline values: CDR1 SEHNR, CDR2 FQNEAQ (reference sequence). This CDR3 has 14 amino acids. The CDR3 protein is CASSPGDRAEKLFF. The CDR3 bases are TGTGCCAGCAGCCCAGGTGACAGGGCTGAAAAACTGTTTTTT.

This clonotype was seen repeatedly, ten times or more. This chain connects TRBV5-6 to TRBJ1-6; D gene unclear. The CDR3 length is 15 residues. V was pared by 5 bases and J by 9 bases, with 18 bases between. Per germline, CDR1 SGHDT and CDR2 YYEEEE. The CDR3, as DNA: TGTGCCAGCAGGCGCGGTTGGGAGTTTAGTTCACCCCTCCACTTT. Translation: CASRRGWEFSSPLHF.

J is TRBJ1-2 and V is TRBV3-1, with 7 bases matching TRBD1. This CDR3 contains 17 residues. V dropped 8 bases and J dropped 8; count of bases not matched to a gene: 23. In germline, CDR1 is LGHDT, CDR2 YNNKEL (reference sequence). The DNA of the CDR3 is TGTGCCAGCTGCCCCTACACAATCTCCGGGACAGATGGGGGCTACACCTTC. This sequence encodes CASCPYTISGTDGGYTF.

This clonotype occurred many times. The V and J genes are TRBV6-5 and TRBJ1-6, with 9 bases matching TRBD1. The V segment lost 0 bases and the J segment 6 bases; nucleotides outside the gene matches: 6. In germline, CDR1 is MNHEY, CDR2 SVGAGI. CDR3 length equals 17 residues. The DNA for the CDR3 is TGTGCCAGCAGTTACTCCCCCCGGGACAGGGTTAATTCACCCCTCCACTTT. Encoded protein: CASSYSPRDRVNSPLHF.